The 10 T cell receptor beta chains in this list originate from one sample, sequenced in a study of patients and donors after allogeneic stem cell transplantation (dated by TCRdb to about 2020). The library was obtained by RT-PCR. The listed sequencing device is NextSeq 550. TCRdb took the public reads, trimmed them with fastp at Q25, ran MiXCR for clone calling and kept in-frame beta chains. Each CDR3 protein gets just one entry, which takes the most common genes and DNA from the rows behind it. The sample records some 960,000 distinct CDR3 sequences, more than 15% of which are singletons. Roughly 6.4% of the sample is taken by the ten largest. The material sequenced was blood, either unsorted or a sorted T cell fraction (not recorded which). The origin of the receptors is a human donor who was either an allogeneic HSCT recipient or a stem cell or donor lymphocyte infusion donor (not recorded which). It is not recorded whose cells these are; they may come from a transplant donor.

This chain links TRBV6-1 with TRBJ2-7; D unclear. Trimming took off 6 bases at V and 0 bases at J, with 15 bases between the two ends. The CDR3 contains 15 residues. Germline CDR1 reads MNHNS; CDR2 reads SASEGT. CDR3 sequence (DNA): TGTGCCAGCAGCCCGGACCATTGGGGCTCCTACGAGCAGTACTTC. It translates to CASSPDHWGSYEQYF.

The V and J genes are TRBV20-1 and TRBJ1-5, with no clear D. V lost 4 bases and J 4 bases, leaving 11 bases between the germline ends. There are 13 residues in the CDR3. The germline CDR1 and CDR2 sequences are DFQATT and SNEGSKA (reference sequence). The CDR3 region has the DNA TGCAGTGCTACTCGATCGAAGAATCAGCCCCAGCATTTT. Translating gives CSATRSKNQPQHF.

This clonotype has a count of ten or more. The chain links TRBV12-3 or TRBV12-4 to TRBJ2-1, with D maybe TRBD1 (5 bases). The V gene lost 7 bases and the J gene lost 9 bases, with 22 bases spanning the gap. The CDR3 covers 15 residues. Here the CDR3 DNA reads TGTGCCAGCACCCCCAGGCAGGGTTATCCAACTGAGCAGTTCTTC. This sequence encodes CASTPRQGYPTEQFF.

This clonotype was detected a few times. J is TRBJ1-2 and V is TRBV18; TRBD1 aligns across 7 bases. V shed 0 bases and J 4 bases; nucleotides not matched to a gene: 5. The CDR3 runs 15 residues. The germline CDR1 and CDR2 sequences are KGHSH and LQKENI. CDR3 loop: CASSPPGQPTYGYTF. The CDR3 nucleotides read TGTGCCAGCTCACCACCGGGACAGCCTACCTATGGCTACACCTTC.

In its sample, this clonotype was seen a few times. The V call is TRBV9, the J call TRBJ1-3, with 9 bases lining up with TRBD1. This CDR3 is built from 16 residues. Per germline, CDR1 SGDLS and CDR2 YYNGEE. V was pared by 3 bases and J by 2 bases, with 6 bases of the junction left unmatched. The CDR3 spells CASSAGDRATGNTIYF. For the CDR3, the DNA is TGTGCCAGCAGCGCAGGGGACAGGGCTACTGGAAACACCATATATTTT.

This clonotype was counted between two and nine times. The chain couples TRBV11-2 to TRBJ2-7; 16 bases are a match to TRBD2. J lost 5 bases, V lost 1 base, and 8 bases had no gene match. Germline V gene data show CDR1 as SGHAT and CDR2 as FQNNGV. The CDR3 length is 18 residues. The chain's CDR3 is CASSLVGTSGGARDEQYF. The CDR3 bases are TGTGCCAGCAGCTTAGTAGGGACTAGCGGGGGGGCGCGCGACGAGCAGTACTTC.

The rearrangement joins TRBV5-1 to TRBJ1-4; D gene ambiguous. Trimming took off 3 bases at V and 4 bases at J, with 10 bases between the two ends. CDR1 is SGHRS and CDR2 is YFSETQ in the germline V gene. This CDR3 region has 14 residues. The CDR3 loop is CASSSGRNNEKLFF. CDR3 in DNA: TGCGCCAGCAGCTCAGGACGGAATAATGAAAAACTGTTTTTT.

In regard to this clonotype: Lacking the conserved final phenylalanine or tryptophan, this CDR3 likely reflects a read error. J is TRBJ1-6 and V is TRBV2, with D unresolved. The CDR3 extends over 16 amino acids. CDR1 SNHLY and CDR2 FYNNEI come from the germline V gene. V was cut by 7 bases and J by 6 bases, with 19 bases left in between. CDR3 residues: CASTTSPGRFNSPLHS. In nucleotides, the CDR3 is TGTGCCAGCACCACATCTCCGGGCCGGTTTAATTCACCCCTCCACTCT.

This chain connects TRBV12-3 or TRBV12-4 to TRBJ2-2, with TRBD2 matching 11 bases. This CDR3 region has 15 residues. J was trimmed by 7 bases and V by 5 bases; bases with no gene match: 6. This chain's CDR3 is CASSVTSGAFGELFF. The DNA of the CDR3 is TGTGCCAGCAGTGTGACTAGCGGGGCGTTCGGGGAGCTGTTTTTT.

There are a few counts of this clonotype. For the CDR3, the DNA is TGTGCCAGCAGCGTAGAGGGGAGTACCGACGAGCAGTACTTC. Residues: CASSVEGSTDEQYF. V usage is TRBV9 and J usage is TRBJ2-7; D assignment may be TRBD1 or TRBD2 (5 bases each). V dropped 0 bases and J dropped 5 bases, with 12 bases sitting between them. The CDR3 is made up of 14 amino acids. Germline loops: CDR1 SGDLS, CDR2 YYNGEE. The complete variable domain, with remaining parts taken from reference TRBV9 and TRBJ2-7, reads DSGVTQTPKHLITATGQRVTLRCSPRSGDLSVYWYQQSLDQGLQFLIQYYNGEERAKGNILERFSAQQFPDLHSELNLSSLELGDSALYFCASSVEGSTDEQYFGPGTRLTVT.